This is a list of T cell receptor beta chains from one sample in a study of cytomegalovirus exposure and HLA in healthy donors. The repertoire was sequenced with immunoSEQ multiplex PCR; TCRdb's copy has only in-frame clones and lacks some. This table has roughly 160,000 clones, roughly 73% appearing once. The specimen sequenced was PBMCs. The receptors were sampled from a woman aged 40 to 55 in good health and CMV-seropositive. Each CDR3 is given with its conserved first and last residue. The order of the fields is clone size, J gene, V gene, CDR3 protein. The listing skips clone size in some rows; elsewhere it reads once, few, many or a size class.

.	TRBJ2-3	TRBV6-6	CASSYSRQKADTQYF
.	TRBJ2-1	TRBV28	CASSFSLAGVNEQFF
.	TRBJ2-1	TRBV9	CASSPPRNRGRNEQFF
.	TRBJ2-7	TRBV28	CASSFVTGTGPYEQYF
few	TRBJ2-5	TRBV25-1	CASNLPRRETQYF
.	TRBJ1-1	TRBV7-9	CASSLGRYRGPVNTEAFF
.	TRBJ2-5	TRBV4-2	CASSQEFSGQGIRETQYF
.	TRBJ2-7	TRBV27	CASSLSWDRPSEQYF
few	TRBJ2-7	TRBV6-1	CASSESMGLAAYEQYF
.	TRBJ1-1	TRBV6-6	CASSRGANTEAFF
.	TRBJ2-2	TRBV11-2	CASSSGLAGVSTTGELFF
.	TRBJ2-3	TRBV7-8	CASSFIPGADTQYF
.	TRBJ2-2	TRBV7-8	CASNTGTGDTGELFF
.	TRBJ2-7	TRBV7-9	CASTSGTSGINLLSEQYF
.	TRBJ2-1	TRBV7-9	CASSLKEGSSGISRNEQFF
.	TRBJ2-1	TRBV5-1	CASSPWGTTRNEQFF
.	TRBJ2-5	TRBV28	CASSMGGSETQYF
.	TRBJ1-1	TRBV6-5	CASSYSVGGTEAFF
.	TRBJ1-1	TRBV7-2	CASSPIGGTEAFF
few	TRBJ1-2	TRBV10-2	CASRAGLLPLNYGYTF
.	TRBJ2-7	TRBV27	CASSSQGRLTYEQYF
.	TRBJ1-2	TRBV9	CASSRQPSGRGYTF
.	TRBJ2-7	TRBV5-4	CASSGGGLLYEQYF
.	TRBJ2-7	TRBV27	CASSPPGFVSGRDRSPYEQYF
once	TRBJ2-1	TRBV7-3	CASSLSGTGGHNEQFF
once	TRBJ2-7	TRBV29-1	CSVVTAYEQYF
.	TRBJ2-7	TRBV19	CASTPTGGIYEQYF
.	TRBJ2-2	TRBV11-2	CASSLAGRTGELFF
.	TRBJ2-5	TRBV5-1	CASRGRLAEIQETQYF
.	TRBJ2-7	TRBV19	CASSISGTSAEQYF
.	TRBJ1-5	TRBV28	CASTPTGPDRDRGMDQPQHF
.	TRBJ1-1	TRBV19	CASSINRENIYPFF
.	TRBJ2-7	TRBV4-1	CASSQDFTYEQYF
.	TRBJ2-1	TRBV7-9	CASSWTWATNEQFF
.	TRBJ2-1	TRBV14	CASSPGGEQFF
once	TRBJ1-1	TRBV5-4	CASSLGSGNTEAFF
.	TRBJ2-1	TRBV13	CASSHASGDYNEQFF
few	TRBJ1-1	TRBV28	CASSRVGRTGARREAFF
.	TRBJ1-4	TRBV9	CASSVGGSNEKLFF
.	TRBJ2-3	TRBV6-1	CASRTSGSGTDTQYF
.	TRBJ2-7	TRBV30	CAWRSGQGYHYEQYF
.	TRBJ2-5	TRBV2	CASSRQETQYF
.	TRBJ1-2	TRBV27	CASSTGFNGYTF
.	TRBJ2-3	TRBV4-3	CASSQELGADTQYF
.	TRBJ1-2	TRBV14	CASSQDLGGADGYTF
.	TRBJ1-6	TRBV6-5	CASSPSGQGDSPLHF
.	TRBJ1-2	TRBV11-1	CASSNRAGYGYTF
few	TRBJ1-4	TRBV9	CASSAWEGGNEKLFF
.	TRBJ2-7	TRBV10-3	CAMRGAENYEQYF
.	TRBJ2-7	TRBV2	CASRYSSGYEQYF
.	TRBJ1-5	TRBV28	CASSLWEKNQPQHF
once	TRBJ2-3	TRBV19	CASNYGTGDTQYF
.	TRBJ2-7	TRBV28	CASSLTAYEQYF
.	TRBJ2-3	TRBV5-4	CASSRGGASTDTQYF
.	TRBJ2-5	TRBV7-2	CASSLGRQGGETQYF
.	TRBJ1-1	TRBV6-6	CASIPDRDLEAFF